One sample yielded the 14 T cell receptor beta chains listed below, sequenced in a study of identical twins. One entry per CDR3 protein, called by TCRdb with MiXCR from the 5' RACE reads. The sample includes a few hundred thousand distinct CDR3 sequences, 10% to 13% of them seen just once. The sequencing sample was made of memory T cells sorted from blood. These receptors were obtained from a middle-aged man in good health.

This clonotype was recorded at least ten times. The gene calls are TRBV4-3 and TRBJ1-1; D is possibly TRBD1 (6 bases). Trimming removed 1 base at V and 6 bases at J, with 12 bases between. This CDR3 comprises 14 residues. The V gene's germline CDR1 is LGHNA and CDR2 YSLEER. CDR3 DNA: TGCGCCAGCAGCCAAGTAGGGGGGGCCGCTGAAGCTTTCTTT. It encodes CASSQVGGAAEAFF.

This clonotype showed up just a few times. The chain links TRBV18 to TRBJ1-2, with 9 positions matching TRBD1. V lost 3 bases to trimming and J lost 8 bases; unmatched junction nucleotides: 7. This CDR3 is built from 14 residues. Per the germline V gene, CDR1 is KGHSH and CDR2 is LQKENI. CDR3 sequence: CASSPSGQGLGYTF. CDR3 bases: TGTGCCAGCTCACCTTCGGGACAGGGACTCGGCTACACCTTC.

This clonotype came up a few times. The rearrangement joins TRBV3-1 to TRBJ1-3; unclear D gene. The CDR3 is 17 amino acids. Germline lookup yields CDR1 LGHDT and CDR2 YNNKEL (reference sequence). The V end was cut by 3 bases, the J end by 0 bases, with 15 bases between. The CDR3 coding sequence is TGTGCCAGCAGCCAGTCCTTCCGGCAATCCTCTGGAAACACCATATATTTT. Translation gives CASSQSFRQSSGNTIYF.

The table lists this clonotype with many counts. This CDR3 reads CASSYSGRGHQETQYF. The CDR3 nucleotides read TGCGCCAGCAGCTACTCAGGGAGAGGCCACCAAGAGACCCAGTACTTC. The chain links TRBV5-1 to TRBJ2-5; TRBD1 or TRBD2 may be the D gene (5 bases each). Germline V gene sequence: CDR1 SGHRS, CDR2 YFSETQ. This CDR3 comprises 16 residues. V lost 3 bases to trimming and J lost 0 bases, with 15 bases between them.

The sample holds a few counts of this clonotype. V is TRBV28 and J is TRBJ1-4, with D possibly TRBD1 on 6 matching bases. This CDR3 spans 15 amino acids. Trimming took 1 base from V and 8 from J, leaving 14 bases between them. Germline lookup yields CDR1 MDHEN and CDR2 SYDVKM. The DNA for the CDR3 is TGTGCCAGCAGTTTATCAGGGACATCTCGAGAAAAACTGTTTTTT. Translation: CASSLSGTSREKLFF.

This clonotype was detected many times. This chain links TRBV28 with TRBJ2-7; D perhaps matches TRBD2 (6 bases). This CDR3 has 16 amino acids. V was trimmed by 4 bases and J by 2 bases, leaving 18 bases between them. CDR1 and CDR2 from the germline V gene are MDHEN and SYDVKM. The CDR3 DNA reads TGTGCCAGCAGTTCAACTTATGGCGGGATACCCTACGAGCAGTACTTC. Residues: CASSSTYGGIPYEQYF.

The table lists this clonotype with many counts. The chain couples TRBV5-1 to TRBJ2-6; 7 bases line up with TRBD1. The germline V gene encodes CDR1 SGHRS and CDR2 YFSETQ. With 4 bases clipped from V and 2 bases from J, the junction kept 0 bases outside the gene matches. CDR3 size: 14 residues. The DNA for the CDR3 is TGCGCCAGCAGCCAGGGGGCTGGGGCCAACGTCCTGACTTTC. Amino acids: CASSQGAGANVLTF.

At least ten counts were recorded for this clonotype. This chain joins TRBV6-5 and TRBJ1-3, with unresolved D. The V gene's germline CDR1 is MNHEY and CDR2 SVGAGI. Trimming removed 2 bases at V and 3 bases at J, with 14 bases between. The CDR3 extends over 16 amino acids. The CDR3 region is CASSYEHSGVGNTIYF. CDR3 coding DNA: TGTGCCAGCAGTTACGAGCACTCCGGGGTTGGAAACACCATATATTTT.

There are a few counts of this clonotype. The V call is TRBV4-1, the J call TRBJ1-3; D may be TRBD1 (5 bases). V was pared by 3 bases and J by 1 base, with 16 bases between. CDR3 length equals 17 residues. The germline V gene has CDR1 MGHRA and CDR2 YSYEKL. CDR3 DNA: TGCGCCAGCAGCCAGGCGGAAGCAGGGAGGTCTGGAAACACCATATATTTT. The encoded protein is CASSQAEAGRSGNTIYF.

The chain employs TRBV6-1 and TRBJ2-3; the D gene could be TRBD1 or TRBD2 (5 bases each). With 7 bases removed from V and 3 bases from J, the gap between germline ends came to 17 bases. Germline V CDR1 and CDR2: MNHNS, SASEGT. The CDR3 totals 15 residues. Written as DNA, the CDR3 is TGTGCCAGCACCGGGTCCCTCTGGGGGACAGATACGCAGTATTTT. Protein product: CASTGSLWGTDTQYF.

The V gene is TRBV28, the J gene TRBJ2-7, with no clear D. CDR1 and CDR2 (germline): MDHEN, SYDVKM. V lost 2 bases to trimming and J lost 5 bases, with 7 bases between them. The CDR3 contains 12 residues. Here the CDR3 DNA reads TGTGCCAGCAGTTTAATCCGGGACGAGCAGTACTTC. The encoded protein is CASSLIRDEQYF. The variable domain in full, with the rest retrieved from reference TRBV28 and TRBJ2-7, is DVKVTQSSRYLVKRTGEKVFLECVQDMDHENMFWYRQDPGLGLRLIYFSYDVKMKEKGDIPEGYSVSREKKERFSLILESASTNQTSMYLCASSLIRDEQYFGPGTRLTVT.

This clonotype was detected many times. V and J are TRBV20-1 and TRBJ1-6, with 10 positions matching TRBD1. CDR1 is DFQATT and CDR2 is SNEGSKA in the germline V gene (reference sequence). The CDR3 is 14 residues long. V shed 3 bases, J shed 7 bases, and the junction held 3 bases outside the gene matches. The DNA of the CDR3 is TGCAGTGCTAGCCGGGGACAGGGGAATTCACCCCTCCACTTT. Protein product: CSASRGQGNSPLHF.

This clonotype was counted ten times or more. The rearrangement joins TRBV7-2 to TRBJ2-2; D is unclear. Trimming removed 5 bases at V and 6 bases at J, with 13 bases between. The CDR3 length is 14 residues. Germline CDR1 reads SGHTA; CDR2 reads FQGNSA. The CDR3 is CASSSTRVAGELFF. CDR3 nucleotide sequence: TGTGCCAGCAGCAGCACCCGGGTGGCCGGGGAGCTGTTTTTT.

This clonotype was counted a few times. V usage is TRBV4-1 and J usage is TRBJ2-2, with 7 bases matching TRBD1. Trimming cost V 4 bases and J 8 bases; bases outside gene matches: 7. Per germline, CDR1 MGHRA and CDR2 YSYEKL. The CDR3 contains 14 residues. CDR3 residues: CASSPRQGDGELFF. The CDR3 region has the DNA TGCGCCAGCAGCCCGAGACAGGGAGATGGGGAGCTGTTTTTT.